These 16 T cell receptor beta chains were all obtained from the same sample, sequenced in a study of CD8+ T cells in alopecia areata. Treatment reported: oral pan-JAK inhibitor, 5-10 mg twice daily. RNA was extracted and reverse transcribed into cDNA as the sequencing template. The method was immunoSEQ multiplex PCR; TCRdb's version includes in-frame clones alone and lacks a portion of them. The repertoire holds over 85,000 clones, with around 60% as singletons. The sequencing used CD8+ T cells sorted from blood, collected at week 4, from a patient treated with tofacitinib. Receptor source: a human donor with alopecia areata.

J is TRBJ2-1 and V is TRBV9; D is perhaps TRBD2 (6 bases). V lost 0 bases and J 1 base, leaving 11 bases between the germline ends. In germline, CDR1 is SGDLS, CDR2 YYNGEE. This CDR3 region has 16 residues. CDR3 sequence reads: CASSVVSGRSYNEQFF. In DNA form, the CDR3 reads TGTGCCAGCAGCGTAGTATCCGGGAGATCCTACAATGAGCAGTTCTTC. The full variable domain, in which reference TRBV9 and TRBJ2-1 provide the parts outside the CDR3, is DSGVTQTPKHLITATGQRVTLRCSPRSGDLSVYWYQQSLDQGLQFLIQYYNGEERAKGNILERFSAQQFPDLHSELNLSSLELGDSALYFCASSVVSGRSYNEQFFGPGTRLTVL.

V and J are TRBV30 and TRBJ1-2; D remains unclear. Germline V gene sequence: CDR1 GTSNPN, CDR2 SVGIG (reference sequence). The CDR3 has 15 residues. Trimming took off 0 bases at V and 4 bases at J, with 15 bases between the two ends. CDR3 bases: TGTGCCTGGAGTGTAGATGGGTCTCCGATCTATGGCTACACCTTC. Translation: CAWSVDGSPIYGYTF.

This clone was counted at least ten times. The chain recombines TRBV5-4 with TRBJ2-1; D is uncertain. Trimming cost V 4 bases and J 6 bases, with 17 bases left between them. CDR3 length: 15 residues. CDR1 and CDR2 from the germline V gene are SGHNT and YYREEE (reference sequence). The CDR3 DNA sequence: TGTGCCAGCAGCCAAGTGAGAGTAGAGCCCAATGAGCAGTTCTTC. It is translated as CASSQVRVEPNEQFF.

The V gene is TRBV4-1, the J gene TRBJ1-2; D is unclear. The CDR3 spans 14 residues. Germline V gives CDR1 MGHRA, CDR2 YSYEKL. Trimming left V 4 bases short and J 5 bases short, with 14 bases between. CDR3 DNA: TGCGCCAGCAGCCTCGGAGGGCAGCTATATGGCTACACCTTC. This encodes CASSLGGQLYGYTF.

The chain links TRBV9 to TRBJ2-5; D is perhaps TRBD2 (6 bases). Germline V gene data show CDR1 as SGDLS and CDR2 as YYNGEE. The CDR3 contains 14 residues. V lost 0 bases, J lost 5 bases, and 11 bases lay in between. The CDR3: CASSVDGGAETQYF. CDR3 DNA sequence: TGTGCCAGCAGCGTAGATGGCGGGGCGGAGACCCAGTACTTC.

The chain recombines TRBV27 with TRBJ2-5, with 9 positions matching TRBD1. This CDR3 is 14 amino acids long. In germline, CDR1 is MNHEY, CDR2 SMNVEV (reference sequence). V gave up 5 bases and J gave up 4 bases; unmatched junction bases: 5. CDR3 sequence reads: CASSPGQGRETQYF. The CDR3 DNA reads TGTGCCAGCAGTCCAGGACAGGGGAGAGAGACCCAGTACTTC.

The CDR3 DNA reads TGTGCCACCAGCAGCAGGGACAGGGAGGACTATGGCTACACCTTC. This translates into CATSSRDREDYGYTF. The chain carries TRBV15 and TRBJ1-2; TRBD1 matches 9 bases. Germline loops: CDR1 LNHNV, CDR2 YYDKDF (reference sequence). V lost 3 bases and J lost 3; bases outside the gene matches: 5. The CDR3 spans 15 residues.

CDR3 DNA: TGTGCCACTTACCCCGGGACTAGGAGGGATACGCAGTATTTT. Amino acid sequence: CATYPGTRRDTQYF. The chain links TRBV7-9 to TRBJ2-3; 8 positions agree with TRBD2. The germline gives CDR1 SEHNR, CDR2 FQNEAQ (reference sequence). V lost 10 bases and J lost 6; bases outside the gene matches: 12. The length of the CDR3 is 14 residues.

This clone was detected a few times. This CDR3 is CSVRGSSGAGHTDTQYF. CDR3 bases: TGCAGCGTTCGTGGGTCTAGCGGGGCGGGCCACACAGATACGCAGTATTTT. The J gene is TRBJ2-3, the V gene TRBV29-1, with 9 nucleotides matching TRBD2. J was trimmed by 2 bases and V by 5 bases; bases with no gene match: 14. CDR3 length: 17 amino acids. CDR1 SQVTM and CDR2 ANQGSEA come from the germline V gene.

This clone was observed at least ten times. V usage is TRBV15 and J usage is TRBJ2-3; 7 nucleotides agree with TRBD1. Germline V CDR1 and CDR2: LNHNV, YYDKDF (reference sequence). This CDR3 comprises 16 residues. The V and J ends lost 0 bases and 3 bases, in that order; junction bases with no gene match: 6. CDR3 sequence: CATSRDRQGGTDTQYF. CDR3 bases: TGTGCCACCAGCAGAGATCGACAGGGTGGAACAGATACGCAGTATTTT.

This clone was counted a few times. V is TRBV6-5 and J is TRBJ1-2; no reliable D call. Germline V gene lookup returns CDR1 MNHEY and CDR2 SVGAGI. This CDR3 spans 14 amino acids. Between the trimmed V and J ends, which lost 5 bases and 1 base, there was a span of 11 bases. CDR3 sequence reads: CASSEVQDNYGYTF. The CDR3 bases are TGTGCCAGCAGTGAAGTTCAAGATAACTATGGCTACACCTTC.

The V call is TRBV19, the J call TRBJ2-3, with 12 bases aligning to TRBD2. With V trimmed by 2 bases and J by 2 bases, 5 bases remained unmatched. CDR3 length: 17 residues. Germline V lookup: CDR1 LNHDA, CDR2 SQIVND (reference sequence). The CDR3, as DNA: TGTGCCAGTAGTATATCCGGACTAGCGGGACTCACAGATACGCAGTATTTT. It is translated as CASSISGLAGLTDTQYF.

The chain joins TRBV9 to TRBJ1-5, with 8 bases lining up with TRBD1. Trimming cost V 3 bases and J 4 bases; bases outside gene matches: 12. Germline CDR1 SGDLS, CDR2 YYNGEE. CDR3 length: 17 residues. The CDR3 nucleotides are TGTGCCAGCAGCGAGGGTGACAGGACAGGGAAAAATCAGCCCCAGCATTTT. Protein product: CASSEGDRTGKNQPQHF. Full variable domain (outside the CDR3, taken from reference TRBV9 and TRBJ1-5): DSGVTQTPKHLITATGQRVTLRCSPRSGDLSVYWYQQSLDQGLQFLIQYYNGEERAKGNILERFSAQQFPDLHSELNLSSLELGDSALYFCASSEGDRTGKNQPQHFGDGTRLSIL.

This clone showed up just a few times. The genes are TRBV7-2 and TRBJ2-1; D gene uncertain. The CDR3 extends over 18 amino acids. Germline V gives CDR1 SGHTA, CDR2 FQGNSA. Trimming removed 2 bases at V and 0 bases at J, with 17 bases between. As DNA, the CDR3 is TGTGCCAGCAGCTTATTTTTCGCGGCGGATCGCTCCTACAATGAGCAGTTCTTC. It specifies CASSLFFAADRSYNEQFF.

The chain uses TRBV9 and TRBJ1-5, with a tentative D call TRBD1 (5 bases). From germline, CDR1 is SGDLS and CDR2 YYNGEE. The CDR3 is 14 amino acids. The V end lost 0 bases, the J end lost 5 bases, and 9 bases lay between the germline ends. In nucleotides, the CDR3 is TGTGCCAGCAGCGTAGGGGACTTCCATCAGCCCCAGCATTTT. Translated, it gives CASSVGDFHQPQHF. Full variable domain (missing parts from reference TRBV9 and TRBJ1-5): DSGVTQTPKHLITATGQRVTLRCSPRSGDLSVYWYQQSLDQGLQFLIQYYNGEERAKGNILERFSAQQFPDLHSELNLSSLELGDSALYFCASSVGDFHQPQHFGDGTRLSIL.

V usage is TRBV14 and J usage is TRBJ2-1; 8 nucleotides align to TRBD2. The CDR3 extends over 16 amino acids. From germline, CDR1 is SGHDN and CDR2 FVKESK. The V gene end was trimmed by 4 bases and the J gene end by 0 bases; junction bases not matched to a gene: 5. CDR3 sequence (DNA): TGTGCCAGCAGCCTAATAGCGGGGAGCTCCTACAATGAGCAGTTCTTC. Its protein is CASSLIAGSSYNEQFF.